This is a list of T cell receptor beta chains from one sample in a study of T cell responses to AZD1222 COVID-19 vaccine. Some clones are missing from TCRdb's copy, which holds only in-frame ones; the method was immunoSEQ multiplex PCR. The profile shows approximately 170,000 clones, 94% of them singletons. The sequences come from peripheral blood, collected 28 days after the second AZD1222 dose. These receptor sequences come from an adult who received the AZD1222 COVID-19 vaccine. CDR3s include the opening cysteine and the closing phenylalanine or tryptophan. The order of the fields is J gene, V gene, clone size, D gene, CDR3 protein, CDR3 DNA. D genes are given only for firm matches. The size entry is marked missing in some rows and otherwise reads once, few, many or a size class.

TRBJ2-7	TRBV2	.	TRBD2	CASRVRLAGPYEQYF	TGTGCCAGCAGAGTACGACTAGCGGGGCCCTACGAGCAGTACTTC
TRBJ2-1	TRBV21-1	.	.	CASSDRLAGAAYNEQFF	TGTGCCAGCAGCGACCGACTAGCGGGCGCGGCCTACAATGAGCAGTTCTTC
TRBJ2-5	TRBV4-2	.	TRBD1	CASSLDRGETQYF	TGTGCCAGCAGCCTCGACAGGGGAGAGACCCAGTACTTC
TRBJ1-1	TRBV4-1	.	.	CASSQDVRAWGTEAFF	TGCGCCAGCAGCCAAGATGTCCGGGCTTGGGGCACTGAAGCTTTCTTT
TRBJ1-1	TRBV4-2	.	.	CASSLGERDTEAFF	TGTGCCAGCAGCCTCGGGGAACGCGACACTGAAGCTTTCTTT
TRBJ2-7	TRBV30	.	TRBD1	CAWSGGQTGTEFYEQYF	TGTGCCTGGAGTGGGGGACAGACAGGGACGGAATTCTACGAGCAGTACTTC
TRBJ2-7	TRBV15	.	.	CATSRGTSYEQYF	TGTGCCACCAGCAGAGGAACTTCCTACGAGCAGTACTTC
TRBJ1-2	TRBV29-1	.	.	CSVDQGGVSYGYTF	TGCAGCGTTGACCAGGGAGGTGTAAGCTATGGCTACACCTTC
TRBJ2-1	TRBV14	.	.	CASSQDDSSYNEQFF	TGTGCCAGCAGCCAAGACGATAGCTCCTACAATGAGCAGTTCTTC
TRBJ2-2	TRBV7-9	.	.	CASSLDVTRTGELFF	TGTGCCAGCAGCTTAGACGTTACCCGAACCGGGGAGCTGTTTTTT
TRBJ1-2	TRBV4-1	.	.	CASSQGRQMNYTF	TGCGCCAGCAGCCAGGGGAGACAGATGAACTACACCTTC
TRBJ1-1	TRBV28	.	.	CASESNTEAFF	TGTGCCAGCGAATCGAACACTGAAGCTTTCTTT
TRBJ2-7	TRBV12-5	.	TRBD1	CASGLGTGVVYEQYF	TGTGCTAGTGGTTTGGGGACAGGGGTTGTCTACGAGCAGTACTTC
TRBJ1-2	TRBV30	.	.	CAWSVVGGSYGYTF	TGTGCCTGGAGTGTAGTCGGGGGGAGCTATGGCTACACCTTC
TRBJ1-1	TRBV18	.	.	CASSPRRETEAFF	TGTGCCAGCTCACCAAGACGTGAGACTGAAGCTTTCTTT
TRBJ1-5	TRBV27	.	.	CASRDRHNQPQHF	TGTGCCAGCAGAGACAGGCACAATCAGCCCCAGCATTTT
TRBJ1-2	TRBV19	few	.	CASSNAGANYGYTF	TGTGCCAGTAGTAACGCAGGAGCTAACTATGGCTACACCTTC
TRBJ2-1	TRBV11-3	.	TRBD1	CASSLGRTGSNEQFF	TGTGCCAGCAGCTTAGGGAGGACAGGGTCTAATGAGCAGTTCTTC
TRBJ2-3	TRBV18	.	.	CASSPQRVSEDTQYF	TGTGCCAGCTCACCACAGAGGGTGTCAGAAGATACGCAGTATTTT
TRBJ2-3	TRBV9	.	TRBD2	CASSGVLAGGRNTQYF	TGTGCCAGCAGCGGCGTTTTAGCGGGAGGGCGGAATACGCAGTATTTT
TRBJ2-7	TRBV9	.	TRBD1	CASSPGRDRTHYEQYF	TGTGCCAGCAGCCCCGGCCGGGACAGAACTCACTACGAGCAGTACTTC
TRBJ1-1	TRBV19	.	.	CASSPLNTEAFF	TGTGCCAGTAGCCCATTGAACACTGAAGCTTTCTTT
TRBJ2-7	TRBV28	.	.	CASSLGISYEQYF	TGTGCCAGCAGTTTGGGGATCTCCTACGAGCAGTACTTC
TRBJ2-3	TRBV4-2	.	TRBD2	CASSQDGRGGTQYF	TGTGCCAGCAGCCAAGATGGCCGCGGGGGTACGCAGTATTTT
TRBJ2-5	TRBV19	.	TRBD1	CASSFPQGAGETQYF	TGTGCCAGTAGTTTCCCACAGGGGGCTGGAGAGACCCAGTACTTC
TRBJ1-4	TRBV2	.	.	CASSDIGATNEKLFF	TGTGCCAGCAGTGATATTGGTGCAACTAATGAAAAACTGTTTTTT
TRBJ2-1	TRBV4-3	.	.	CASSQDLRESYNEQFF	TGCGCCAGCAGCCAAGATCTGAGGGAGTCCTACAATGAGCAGTTCTTC
TRBJ2-3	TRBV5-8	.	.	CASSKGPYLVDTQYF	TGTGCCAGCAGCAAGGGACCCTACTTAGTCGATACGCAGTATTTT
TRBJ2-5	TRBV2	.	TRBD1	CASSVSSRGLGQETQYF	TGTGCCAGCAGTGTATCGAGCAGGGGGCTAGGGCAAGAGACCCAGTACTTC
TRBJ2-7	TRBV6-5	.	.	CASSKNRDGSYEQYF	TGTGCCAGCAGTAAAAACAGGGACGGATCCTACGAGCAGTACTTC
TRBJ2-1	TRBV7-2	.	TRBD2	CASSSGTSGPSEQFF	TGTGCCAGCAGCTCCGGGACTAGCGGGCCGTCAGAGCAGTTCTTC
TRBJ2-3	TRBV15	.	TRBD1	CATSRPGTGDTDTQYF	TGTGCCACCAGCAGACCCGGGACAGGGGACACAGATACGCAGTATTTT
TRBJ1-5	TRBV19	.	.	CASGTSAGNQPQHF	TGTGCCAGTGGTACGTCGGCGGGCAATCAGCCCCAGCATTTT
TRBJ1-2	TRBV12-3/TRBV12-4	.	TRBD1	CASSEGTGSGYTF	TGTGCCAGCAGTGAAGGGACAGGGAGTGGCTACACCTTC
TRBJ2-3	TRBV4-1	.	.	CASAPGLSSTDTQYF	TGCGCCAGCGCTCCTGGACTCTCTAGCACAGATACGCAGTATTTT
TRBJ2-1	TRBV27	.	.	CASSSVRNNEQFF	TGTGCCAGCAGTTCGGTCCGAAACAATGAGCAGTTCTTC
TRBJ2-7	TRBV5-5	once	TRBD2	CASRLAGVTYEQYF	TGTGCCAGCAGGCTAGCGGGAGTAACCTACGAGCAGTACTTC
TRBJ1-3	TRBV5-1	.	.	CASSLQGDTIYF	TGCGCCAGCAGCTTGCAAGGGGACACCATATATTTT
TRBJ1-2	TRBV18	once	.	CASSQTQGTNYGYTF	TGTGCCAGCTCCCAAACGCAGGGGACAAACTATGGCTACACCTTC
TRBJ2-3	TRBV30	.	.	CAWSNADTQYF	TGTGCCTGGAGTAATGCAGATACGCAGTATTTT
TRBJ2-1	TRBV14	.	.	CASSQAYNEQFF	TGTGCCAGCAGCCAGGCCTACAATGAGCAGTTCTTC
TRBJ2-7	TRBV3-1/TRBV3-2	.	.	CASSAGRIEREQYF	TGTGCCAGCAGCGCGGGACGGATAGAACGGGAGCAGTACTTC
TRBJ2-1	TRBV4-2	.	TRBD2	CASSQDFWTSLDNEQFF	TGTGCCAGCAGCCAAGATTTTTGGACTAGCTTAGACAATGAGCAGTTCTTC
TRBJ2-6	TRBV6-5	.	TRBD1	CAIQQGSSGANVLTF	TGTGCCATCCAACAGGGGTCCTCTGGGGCCAACGTCCTGACTTTC
TRBJ1-2	TRBV19	.	TRBD1	CASSMAQGRLFFF	TGTGCCAGTAGTATGGCACAGGGGAGACTCTTCTTCTTC
TRBJ1-1	TRBV16	once	TRBD1	CASSPGGVTEAFF	TGTGCCAGCAGCCCAGGGGGTGTGACTGAAGCTTTCTTT
TRBJ1-2	TRBV19	.	.	CASSITERYGYTF	TGTGCCAGTAGTATCACAGAGAGGTATGGCTACACCTTC
TRBJ1-4	TRBV7-2	.	.	CASPQEREKLFF	TGTGCCAGCCCGCAGGAGAGAGAAAAACTGTTTTTT